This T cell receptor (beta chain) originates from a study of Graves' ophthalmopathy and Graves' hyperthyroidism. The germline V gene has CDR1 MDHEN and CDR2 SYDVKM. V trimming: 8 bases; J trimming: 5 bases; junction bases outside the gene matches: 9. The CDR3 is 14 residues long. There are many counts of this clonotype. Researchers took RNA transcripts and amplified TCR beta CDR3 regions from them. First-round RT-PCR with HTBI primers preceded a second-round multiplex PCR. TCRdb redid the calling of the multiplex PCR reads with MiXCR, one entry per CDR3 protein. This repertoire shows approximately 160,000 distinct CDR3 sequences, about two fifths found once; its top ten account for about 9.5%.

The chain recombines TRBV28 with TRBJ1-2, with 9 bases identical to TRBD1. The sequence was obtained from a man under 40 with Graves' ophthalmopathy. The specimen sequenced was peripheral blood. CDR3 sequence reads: CASLTGGRWYGYTF. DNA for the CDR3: TGTGCCAGCTTAACAGGGGGCAGATGGTATGGCTACACCTTC.